This T cell receptor (beta chain) was sequenced during a study of T cell responses to AZD1222 COVID-19 vaccine. Study-level results: Clonal diversity may have been underestimated in mostly white British donors. The reported proportion of spike-specific TCRs targeting unmutated variant regions was nearly half.

V was cut by 1 base and J by 7 bases, with 7 bases left in between. Per the germline V gene, CDR1 is DFQATT and CDR2 is SNEGSKA (reference sequence). The CDR3 is 11 amino acids. Of note for this clone: Its antigen remains unidentified.

The table came from immunoSEQ multiplex PCR; TCRdb's copy has only in-frame clones and leaves some out. The table shows 150,000 to 200,000 clones, with around 87% occurring only once. The chain uses TRBV20-1 and TRBJ1-1; D not resolved. This clonotype was sampled from an adult in good health. Sample: peripheral blood, taken on day 0 of MenACWY control vaccination. The CDR3 spells CSARALLEAFF. The CDR3 DNA sequence: TGCAGTGCTAGAGCCCTACTTGAAGCTTTCTTT.